Described below is a single TCR beta chain sequence and its context. A J-beta primer mix and a sample-barcoded 5' primer were used in a second PCR of about 7 to 12 cycles. MiXCR was run by TCRdb on the 5' RACE reads, yielding one entry per CDR3 protein. The sample yields some 1.5 million distinct CDR3 sequences, 35% to 45% seen once. This sample was taken from a study of blood T cells in healthy people across ages. V was shortened by 2 bases and J by 10 bases, with 12 bases between the two germline ends. CDR3 length: 14 residues. Germline assignment: CDR1 MDHEN and CDR2 SYDVKM. This chain uses TRBV28 with TRBJ1-6; D is undetermined. The sample consisted of blood. This clonotype originated in a woman younger than 30 in good health. CDR3 protein: CASSLPLDGSPLHF. CDR3 in DNA: TGTGCCAGCAGTTTACCACTGGACGGGTCACCCCTCCACTTT.